The subject of this entry is one T cell receptor (beta chain). Its antigen is currently unknown. This entry is derived from a study of glioma-infiltrating T cells. Findings and caveats of the study: Only very few CDR3 sequences appeared in both tissue and blood. Tissue-blood divergence was below expectation in non-neoplastic patients, above in gliomas.

The CDR3 totals 14 residues. V was pared by 2 bases and J by 0 bases, with 8 bases between. CDR1 is SGDLS, CDR2 YYNGEE, per germline. TCR alpha and beta CDR3 regions were amplified from RNA using iRepertoire nested multiplex PCR. Tissue mRNA or PBMC total RNA, roughly 95-400 ng, went into one-step reverse transcription and amplification. TCRdb used MiXCR to reprocess the multiplex PCR reads, holding one entry per CDR3 protein. The sample shows some 99,000 distinct CDR3 sequences, about 25% of them seen only once. Specimen: glioma tissue, nonneoplastic brain tissue, or PBMCs (not recorded which). The receptor's source is a human donor with low-grade glioma or glioblastoma, undergoing nonglioma brain surgery, or in good health (not recorded which). V and J are TRBV9 and TRBJ1-1; no clear D gene. The CDR3 nucleotides are TGTGCCAGCAGCGTCATCGGGGTGAACACTGAAGCTTTCTTT. Amino acid sequence: CASSVIGVNTEAFF.